This T cell receptor beta chain was observed in a study of memory CD4+ T cells and cytomegalovirus serostatus. Background on the study: Donors were healthy Belgian adults, 10 or so CMV seropositive and around 24 seronegative.

V lost 0 bases to trimming and J lost 0 bases, with 9 bases between them. From germline, CDR1 is PRHDT and CDR2 FYEKMQ (reference sequence). This CDR3 has 15 residues. Study conclusions and caveats: The CMV-associated TCR signature appears largely within the CD4+ memory repertoire.

The sort gate was single viable CD3+CD4+CD8-CD45RO+ cells for memory CD4+ T cells. As handled by the study authors: After removing out-of-frame reads, around 2 million distinct TCRbeta sequences remained. TCRdb's table, derived via immunoSEQ multiplex PCR, lists solely in-frame clones and lacks some. V, J and clone size reflect that table, while D and trimming were determined from the DNA. The data show about 50,000 clones, 70% to 85% seen once. Details on this clone: Its antigen remains unknown.

Sequencing input: memory CD4+ T cells from blood. The chain employs TRBV13 and TRBJ2-7, with D possibly TRBD1 on 5 matching bases. This clonotype was obtained from an adult in good health and CMV-seronegative. The CDR3, as DNA: TGTGCCAGCAGCTTAGGACAGGAGATCTCCTACGAGCAGTACTTC. It codes for CASSLGQEISYEQYF.